The 6 T cell receptor beta chains presented below share a single source sample, sequenced in a study of regulatory T cells in long-lasting Graves disease. For TCR beta, libraries came from iRepertoire HTBI primers and Arm-PCR of CDR3 regions. TCRdb analysed the multiplex PCR reads with MiXCR anew, one entry per CDR3 protein. The repertoire has approximately 560,000 distinct CDR3 sequences, about 16% of them found once; the top ten carry around 12%. Time point described: newly diagnosed GD, antithyroid drugs for less than 3 months. Preparation of the TCR library used RNA extracted from PBMCs. The same specimen was also included in a second study, on T cells in Graves' hyperthyroidism and ophthalmopathy.

The source material was peripheral blood mononuclear cells (PBMCs), sampled at new diagnosis, from a patient treated with antithyroid drugs. Every receptor here comes from a man younger than 35 with Graves disease.

Many counts were recorded for this clonotype. This chain uses TRBV20-1 with TRBJ2-1, with D perhaps TRBD1 or TRBD2 (5 bases each). CDR1 is DFQATT and CDR2 is SNEGSKA in the germline V gene (reference sequence). There are 16 residues in the CDR3. Between the trimmed V and J ends, which lost 4 bases and 0 bases, there was a span of 16 bases. CDR3: CSATSREISSYNEQFF. The CDR3 DNA reads TGCAGTGCTACCAGCAGGGAGATCAGCTCCTACAATGAGCAGTTCTTC.

The chain joins TRBV3-1 to TRBJ1-3; 9 bases map to TRBD1. Germline values: CDR1 LGHDT, CDR2 YNNKEL (reference sequence). The CDR3 length is 16 residues. Trimming at V came to 2 bases and at J to 4 bases, leaving 6 bases not matched to a gene. In DNA form, the CDR3 reads TGTGCCAGCAGCCAATTTGGGACAGGGATAGGAAACACCATATATTTT. Its translation is CASSQFGTGIGNTIYF.

J is TRBJ1-3 and V is TRBV10-2, with TRBD1 matching 12 bases. Germline V gives CDR1 WSHSY, CDR2 SAAADI. Germline trimming cut 9 bases from V and 1 base from J; bases unmatched to any gene: 13. CDR3 length: 18 amino acids. The DNA of the CDR3 is TGCGCCAGTCTACCGGGGACAGGGGGCGCCGGATCTGGAAACACCATATATTTT. It specifies CASLPGTGGAGSGNTIYF.

This clonotype was observed at least ten times. The chain has TRBV28 and TRBJ2-7; TRBD1 aligns across 7 bases. CDR1 is MDHEN and CDR2 is SYDVKM in the germline V gene. The trim removed 6 bases at V and 0 bases at J, leaving 8 bases unmatched. The CDR3 totals 15 residues. The DNA for the CDR3 is TGTGCCAGCAGCCCGACAGGGTTGAGCTCCTACGAGCAGTACTTC. Translation: CASSPTGLSSYEQYF.

This clonotype was detected many times. The gene calls are TRBV25-1 and TRBJ1-4, with D maybe TRBD1 (5 bases). The germline CDR1 and CDR2 sequences are MGHDK and SYGVNS. CDR3 length: 15 residues. Trimming pared 3 bases from V and 6 bases from J, leaving 14 bases between. CDR3 sequence reads: CASSDSGRGYEKLFF. The CDR3 coding sequence is TGTGCCAGCAGTGATTCGGGACGGGGGTATGAAAAACTGTTTTTT.

This clonotype has more than one count but fewer than ten. CDR3 sequence: CASSLAIAGADTQYF. DNA of the CDR3: TGTGCCAGCAGCCTCGCGATAGCGGGAGCAGATACGCAGTATTTT. The rearrangement joins TRBV6-1 to TRBJ2-3; 9 nucleotides line up with TRBD2. Germline CDR1 is MNHNS and CDR2 is SASEGT. The V segment lost 6 bases and the J segment 4 bases; nucleotides outside the gene matches: 8. The CDR3 is 15 residues long.